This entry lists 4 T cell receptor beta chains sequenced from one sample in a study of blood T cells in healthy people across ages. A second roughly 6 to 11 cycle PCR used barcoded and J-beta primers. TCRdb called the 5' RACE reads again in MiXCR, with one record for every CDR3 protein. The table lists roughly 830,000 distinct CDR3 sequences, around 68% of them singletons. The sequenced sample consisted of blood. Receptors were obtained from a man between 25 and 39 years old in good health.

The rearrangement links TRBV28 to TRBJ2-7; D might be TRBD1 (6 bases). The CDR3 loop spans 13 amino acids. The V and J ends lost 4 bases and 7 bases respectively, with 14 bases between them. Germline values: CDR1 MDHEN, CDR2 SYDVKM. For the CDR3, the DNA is TGTGCCAGCAGTTCCTCCGGGACAAGGGAGCAGTACTTC. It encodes CASSSSGTREQYF.

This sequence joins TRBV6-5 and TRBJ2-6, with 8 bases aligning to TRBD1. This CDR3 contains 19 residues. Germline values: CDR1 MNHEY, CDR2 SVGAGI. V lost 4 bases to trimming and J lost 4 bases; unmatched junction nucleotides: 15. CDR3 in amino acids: CASSSPQGVMPSGANVLTF. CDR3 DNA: TGTGCCAGCAGTTCGCCACAGGGGGTCATGCCCTCCGGGGCCAACGTCCTGACTTTC.

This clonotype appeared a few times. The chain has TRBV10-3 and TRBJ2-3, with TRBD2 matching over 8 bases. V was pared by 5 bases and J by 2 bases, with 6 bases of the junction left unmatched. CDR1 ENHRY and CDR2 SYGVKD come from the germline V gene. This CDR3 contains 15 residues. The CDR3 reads CAISYSGEATDTQYF. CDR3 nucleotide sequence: TGTGCCATCAGTTATAGCGGGGAAGCCACAGATACGCAGTATTTT.

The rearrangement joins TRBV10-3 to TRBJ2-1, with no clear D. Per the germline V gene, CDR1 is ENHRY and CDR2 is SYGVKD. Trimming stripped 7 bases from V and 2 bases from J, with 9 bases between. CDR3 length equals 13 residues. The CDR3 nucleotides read TGTGCCATCAAAAAGGATACCTACAATGAGCAGTTCTTC. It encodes CAIKKDTYNEQFF.